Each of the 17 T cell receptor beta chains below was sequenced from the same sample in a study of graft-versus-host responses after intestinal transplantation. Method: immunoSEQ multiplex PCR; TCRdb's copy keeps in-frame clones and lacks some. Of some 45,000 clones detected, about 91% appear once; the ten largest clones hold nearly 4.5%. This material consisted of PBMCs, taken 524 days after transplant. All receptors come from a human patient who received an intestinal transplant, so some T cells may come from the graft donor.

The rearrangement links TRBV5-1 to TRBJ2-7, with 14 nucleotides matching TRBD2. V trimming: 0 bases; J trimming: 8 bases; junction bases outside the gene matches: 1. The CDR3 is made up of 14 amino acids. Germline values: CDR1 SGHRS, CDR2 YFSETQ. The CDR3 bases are TGCGCCAGCAGCTTGGGACTAGCGGGAGGGAAGCAGTACTTC. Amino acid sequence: CASSLGLAGGKQYF. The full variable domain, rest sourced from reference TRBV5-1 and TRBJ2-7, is KAGVTQTPRYLIKTRGQQVTLSCSPISGHRSVSWYQQTPGQGLQFLFEYFSETQRNKGNFPGRFSGRQFSNSRSEMNVSTLELGDSALYLCASSLGLAGGKQYFGPGTRLTVT.

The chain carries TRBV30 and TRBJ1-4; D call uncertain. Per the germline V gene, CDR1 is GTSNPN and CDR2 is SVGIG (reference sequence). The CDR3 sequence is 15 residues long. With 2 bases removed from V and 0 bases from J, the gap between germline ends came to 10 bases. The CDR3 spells CAWSPRTATNEKLFF. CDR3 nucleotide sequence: TGTGCCTGGAGTCCCAGGACTGCAACTAATGAAAAACTGTTTTTT.

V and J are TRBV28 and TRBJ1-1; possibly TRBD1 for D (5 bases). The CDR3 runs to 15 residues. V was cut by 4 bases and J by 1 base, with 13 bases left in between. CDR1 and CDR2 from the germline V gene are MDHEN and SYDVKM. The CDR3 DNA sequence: TGTGCCAGCAGTTCGGACGGGAGGGGGAACACTGAAGCTTTCTTT. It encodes CASSSDGRGNTEAFF.

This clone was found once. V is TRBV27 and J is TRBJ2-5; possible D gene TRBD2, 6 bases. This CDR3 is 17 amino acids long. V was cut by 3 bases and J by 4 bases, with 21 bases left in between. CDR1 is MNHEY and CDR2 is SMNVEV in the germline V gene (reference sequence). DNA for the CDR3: TGTGCCAGCAGTTTGGGTGCGGATGCGGGATGGGGAGAGACCCAGTACTTC. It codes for CASSLGADAGWGETQYF.

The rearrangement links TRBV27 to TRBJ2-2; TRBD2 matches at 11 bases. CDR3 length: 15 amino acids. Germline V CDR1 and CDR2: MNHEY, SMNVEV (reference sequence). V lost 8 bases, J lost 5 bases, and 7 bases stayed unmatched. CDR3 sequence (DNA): TGTGCCAGCGTAGCGGGAGGGCCCCGTACCGGGGAGCTGTTTTTT. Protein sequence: CASVAGGPRTGELFF.

The CDR3 region has the DNA TGTGCCAGCAGCGTAGCTCCCAGAATGAACACTGAAGCTTTCTTT. As protein: CASSVAPRMNTEAFF. The rearrangement uses TRBV9 and TRBJ1-1, with D unresolved. The CDR3 is 15 amino acids. The germline V gene has CDR1 SGDLS and CDR2 YYNGEE. V shed 0 bases and J shed 0 bases, with 9 bases lying between them.

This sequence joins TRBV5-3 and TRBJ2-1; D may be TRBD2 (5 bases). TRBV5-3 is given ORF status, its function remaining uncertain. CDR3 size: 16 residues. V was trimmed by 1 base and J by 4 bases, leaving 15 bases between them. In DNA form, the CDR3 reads TGTGCCAGAAGCTTGAGCCGGGCCCGAGGGTACAATGAGCAGTTCTTC. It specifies CARSLSRARGYNEQFF.

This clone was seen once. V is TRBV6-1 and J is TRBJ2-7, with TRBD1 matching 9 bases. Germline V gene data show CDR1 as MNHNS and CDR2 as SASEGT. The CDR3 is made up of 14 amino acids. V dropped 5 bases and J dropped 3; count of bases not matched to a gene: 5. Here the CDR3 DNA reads TGTGCCAGCAGTCCGGACAGGGGACGCTACGAGCAGTACTTC. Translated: CASSPDRGRYEQYF.

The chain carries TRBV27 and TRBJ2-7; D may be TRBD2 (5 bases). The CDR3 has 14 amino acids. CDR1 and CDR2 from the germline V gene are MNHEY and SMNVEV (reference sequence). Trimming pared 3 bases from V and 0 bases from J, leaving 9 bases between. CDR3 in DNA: TGTGCCAGCAGTTTGAGGGAAGGCTCCTACGAGCAGTACTTC. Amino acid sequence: CASSLREGSYEQYF.

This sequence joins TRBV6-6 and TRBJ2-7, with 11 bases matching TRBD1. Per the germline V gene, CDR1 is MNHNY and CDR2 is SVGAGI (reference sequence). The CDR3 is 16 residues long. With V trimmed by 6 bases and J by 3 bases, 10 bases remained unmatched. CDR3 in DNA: TGTGCCAGCAGCCCCCGGATGGACAGGGGGCTCTACGAGCAGTACTTC. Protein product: CASSPRMDRGLYEQYF.

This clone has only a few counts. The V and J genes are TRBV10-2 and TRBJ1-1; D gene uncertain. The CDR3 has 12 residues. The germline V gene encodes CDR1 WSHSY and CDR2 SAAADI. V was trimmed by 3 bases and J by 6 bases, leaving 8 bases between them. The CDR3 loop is CASSDVTAEAFF. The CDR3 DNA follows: TGCGCCAGCAGTGATGTAACAGCTGAAGCTTTCTTT.

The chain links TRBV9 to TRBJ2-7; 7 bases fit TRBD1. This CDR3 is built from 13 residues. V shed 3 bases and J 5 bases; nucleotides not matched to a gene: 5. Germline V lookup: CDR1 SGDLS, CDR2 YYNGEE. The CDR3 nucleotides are TGTGCCAGCAGCGCCCCGACAGGGAACGAGCAGTACTTC. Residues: CASSAPTGNEQYF.

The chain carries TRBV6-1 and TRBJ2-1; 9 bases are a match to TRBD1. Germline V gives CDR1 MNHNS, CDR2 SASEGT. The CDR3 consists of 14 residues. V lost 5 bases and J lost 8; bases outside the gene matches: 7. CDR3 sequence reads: CASSPRQGGHEQFF. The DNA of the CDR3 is TGTGCCAGCAGTCCCAGACAGGGGGGGCATGAGCAGTTCTTC.

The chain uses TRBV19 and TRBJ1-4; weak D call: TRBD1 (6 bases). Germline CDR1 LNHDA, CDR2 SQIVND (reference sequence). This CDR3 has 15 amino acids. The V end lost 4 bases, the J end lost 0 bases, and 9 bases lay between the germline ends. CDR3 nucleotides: TGTGCCAGTAGTAACAGGGTGGCAACTAATGAAAAACTGTTTTTT. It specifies CASSNRVATNEKLFF.

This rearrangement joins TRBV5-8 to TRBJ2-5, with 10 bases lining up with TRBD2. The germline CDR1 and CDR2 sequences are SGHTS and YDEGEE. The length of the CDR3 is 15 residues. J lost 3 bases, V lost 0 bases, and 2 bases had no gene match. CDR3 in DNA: TGTGCCAGCAGCTTGGGACTAGCGGGTAAAGAGACCCAGTACTTC. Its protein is CASSLGLAGKETQYF.

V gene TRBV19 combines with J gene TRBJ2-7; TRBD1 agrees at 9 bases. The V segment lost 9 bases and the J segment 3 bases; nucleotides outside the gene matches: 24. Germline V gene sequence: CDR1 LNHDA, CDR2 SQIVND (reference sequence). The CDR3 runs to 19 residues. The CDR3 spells CASEYPLPLLQGADYEQYF. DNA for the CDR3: TGTGCCAGCGAATACCCCCTCCCCCTCCTACAGGGGGCCGACTACGAGCAGTACTTC. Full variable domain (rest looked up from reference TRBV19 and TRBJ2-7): DGGITQSPKYLFRKEGQNVTLSCEQNLNHDAMYWYRQDPGQGLRLIYYSQIVNDFQKGDIAEGYSVSREKKESFPLTVTSAQKNPTAFYLCASEYPLPLLQGADYEQYFGPGTRLTVT.

The CDR3 coding sequence is TGTGCCAGCAGCTTAGCGCCGGGAGAGGTGGCGGCAAATGAGCAGTTCTTC. Amino acid sequence: CASSLAPGEVAANEQFF. The chain combines TRBV7-9 with TRBJ2-1; TRBD2 might be the D (6 bases). Germline-derived CDR1 and CDR2 are SEHNR and FQNEAQ (reference sequence). The CDR3 loop spans 17 amino acids. Trimming removed 0 bases at V and 7 bases at J, with 19 bases between.